Listed below are T cell receptor beta chains from one sample, sequenced in a study of blood T cells in healthy people across ages. TCRdb re-analysed the 5' RACE reads in MiXCR, keeping a single row per CDR3 protein. The table lists 1.4 million or so distinct CDR3 sequences, about 45% of them singletons, with approximately 4.1% in the top ten. Sequencing was done on a sample of blood. The receptors originated from a woman aged 18-30 years in good health. Each CDR3 is given with its conserved first and last residue. Each record gives: J gene, V gene, clone size, D gene, CDR3 DNA, CDR3 protein. D genes are given only for firm matches. The size entry is marked missing in some rows and otherwise reads once, few, many or a size class.

>TRBJ2-3|TRBV3-1|.|.
TGTGCCAGCAGTGACGTACTCAATGCAGATACGCAGTATTTT
CASSDVLNADTQYF
>TRBJ2-5|TRBV15|.|.
TGTGCCACCAGCAGAGATCAGAGGGAGACCCAGTACTTC
CATSRDQRETQYF
>TRBJ1-5|TRBV20-1|once|.
TGCAGTGCTAGAGCCCCTGGTCGGGGGCTCAATCAGCCCCAGCATTTT
CSARAPGRGLNQPQHF
>TRBJ2-1|TRBV6-2/TRBV6-3|once|TRBD2
TGTGCCAGCAGTCTAGCGGGACTGAAGGAGCAGTTCTTC
CASSLAGLKEQFF
>TRBJ2-7|TRBV20-1|few|.
TGCAGTGCCACGACAGTCTACGAGCAGTACTTC
CSATTVYEQYF
>TRBJ2-5|TRBV3-1|few|TRBD1
TGTGCCAGCAGCCAACCGGGACAGGGATTCATTCAGGGGCAGTACTTC
CASSQPGQGFIQGQYF
>TRBJ2-7|TRBV27|.|.
TGTGCCAGCAGTCCCTATGCGGGGAAAGGCTACGAGCAGTACTTC
CASSPYAGKGYEQYF
>TRBJ2-7|TRBV29-1|.|TRBD2
TGCAGCGTTGCCCCACTAGCGGGAGACGAGCAGTACTTC
CSVAPLAGDEQYF
>TRBJ2-7|TRBV20-1|.|.
TGCAGTGCTAAACCGGGCTCCTACGAGCAGTACTTC
CSAKPGSYEQYF
>TRBJ1-1|TRBV29-1|.|.
TGCAGCGCTAAACCAGCCGCAGCAAACACTGAAGCTTTCTTT
CSAKPAAANTEAFF
>TRBJ2-2|TRBV28|.|.
TGTGCGGGAGGTACAGGGGACACCGGGGAGCTGTTTTTT
CAGGTGDTGELFF
>TRBJ2-4|TRBV7-9|once|TRBD2
TGTGCCAGCAGCTTAGAGATCGGCGGGAGCTTCGGCAATGAGCAGTACTTC
CASSLEIGGSFGNEQYF
>TRBJ1-1|TRBV7-9|few|TRBD1
TGTGCCAGCAGCGAGGACAGGGCCCGACGGAACACTGAAGCTTTCTTT
CASSEDRARRNTEAFF
>TRBJ2-1|TRBV7-6|few|.
TGTGCCAGCAGCTTAGCGCGCCAGTACAATGAGCAGTTCTTC
CASSLARQYNEQFF
>TRBJ1-2|TRBV6-4|.|.
TGTGCCAGCAGTGACGGTCCTGGAAGGGGCTACACCTTC
CASSDGPGRGYTF
>TRBJ1-1|TRBV7-2|.|.
TGTGCCAGCAGCTTAGCACTGGGGATCACTGAAGCTTTCTTT
CASSLALGITEAFF
>TRBJ1-2|TRBV7-9|.|TRBD1
TGTGCCAGCAGCACCACAGGGGCCTATGGCTACACCTTC
CASSTTGAYGYTF
>TRBJ1-5|TRBV7-6|.|.
TGTGCCAGCAGCGCGTCAGGCTTGAATCAGCCCCAGCATTTT
CASSASGLNQPQHF
>TRBJ2-1|TRBV20-1|few|TRBD2
TGCAGTGCGCTACCCTTCCTAGCGGGCCCCAGGAATGAGCAGTTCTTC
CSALPFLAGPRNEQFF
>TRBJ2-5|TRBV9|.|.
TGTGCCAGCAGCGTGGATACGGGGACCCAGTACTTC
CASSVDTGTQYF
>TRBJ2-1|TRBV27|few|.
TGTGCCAGCGGATTTTACCACAATGAGCAGTTCTTC
CASGFYHNEQFF
>TRBJ2-1|TRBV7-2|.|TRBD2
TGTGCCAGCAGCTTAGGAAGGACTAGCGGGAGCGGATTCAGAAACAATGAGCAGTTCTTC
CASSLGRTSGSGFRNNEQFF
>TRBJ2-3|TRBV12-3/TRBV12-4|.|.
TGTGCCAGCAGTCAGGGGGCGGGAGGATCTACTAGCACAGATACGCAGTATTTT
CASSQGAGGSTSTDTQYF
>TRBJ2-1|TRBV11-3|.|.
TGTGCCAGCAGCTTAGTTGCAGGGCCCGGCAATGAGCAGTTCTTC
CASSLVAGPGNEQFF
>TRBJ1-5|TRBV30|few|.
TGTGCCTGGAATACTGCGGGAATCAATCAGCCCCAGCATTTT
CAWNTAGINQPQHF
>TRBJ2-5|TRBV20-1|.|.
TGCAGTGCTAGAGATGGACGACGAGGGGAGACCCAGTACTTC
CSARDGRRGETQYF
>TRBJ1-1|TRBV7-9|once|.
TGTGCCAGCAGAGCAGGGTCCATTAGAGCTTTCTTT
CASRAGSIRAFF
>TRBJ2-1|TRBV4-3|few|.
TGCGCCAGCAGCCAAGATCTGTGGAGCTCCTACAATGAGCAGTTCTTC
CASSQDLWSSYNEQFF
>TRBJ2-5|TRBV29-1|.|TRBD2
TGCAGCGTTGGACGGGGGGGACAAGAGACCCAGTACTTC
CSVGRGGQETQYF
>TRBJ2-3|TRBV20-1|few|TRBD2
TGCAGTGCTAGACTAGCGGATCACCCCGGCGGCACAGATACGCAGTATTTT
CSARLADHPGGTDTQYF
>TRBJ1-5|TRBV6-6|.|.
TGTGCCAGCAGTTACTCGCAGGTAGTTAGCAATCAGCCCCAGCATTTT
CASSYSQVVSNQPQHF
>TRBJ1-1|TRBV6-5|few|.
TGTGCCAGCAGACGGGGGATGAACACTGAAGCTTTCTTT
CASRRGMNTEAFF
>TRBJ1-1|TRBV19|few|.
TGTGCCAGTAGTATACAGAACACTGAAGCTTTCTTT
CASSIQNTEAFF
>TRBJ2-7|TRBV20-1|few|.
TGCAGTGCTAGAGATCGGCGTGAAACCTACGAGCAGTACTTC
CSARDRRETYEQYF
>TRBJ1-6|TRBV2|.|.
TGTGCCGGACGACAGGCCCCCTATAATTCACCCCTCCACTTT
CAGRQAPYNSPLHF
>TRBJ2-7|TRBV7-7|.|.
TGTGCTAGCAGCTTAGGTTCGGGGGCCACCTACGAGCAGTACTTC
CASSLGSGATYEQYF
>TRBJ2-3|TRBV7-2|few|.
TGTGCCAGCAGCTTAGGCAATTGGGCCACAGATACGCAGTATTTT
CASSLGNWATDTQYF
>TRBJ1-6|TRBV12-3/TRBV12-4|few|.
TGTGCCAGCAGTGAATCCGGGACACTTAACTCCTATAATTCACCCCTCCACTTT
CASSESGTLNSYNSPLHF
>TRBJ1-2|TRBV7-9|few|TRBD1
TGTGCCAGCAGCTTAGGGACAGGGGGTTCCTATGGCTACACCTTC
CASSLGTGGSYGYTF
>TRBJ1-2|TRBV10-3|.|.
TGTGCCATCAGTGAGTTCACAACGGCGGACTATGGCTACACCTTC
CAISEFTTADYGYTF
>TRBJ2-3|TRBV9|.|.
TGTGCCAGCAGCGTAAATGGGGGTTCAGATACGCAGTATTTT
CASSVNGGSDTQYF
>TRBJ1-6|TRBV4-3|.|.
TGCGCCAGCAGCCATAGCCGTTCTGGGAGGGGTTCACCCCTCCACTTT
CASSHSRSGRGSPLHF
>TRBJ2-7|TRBV20-1|.|.
TGCAGTGCCGTGGATGGGGACAAGATCTCCTACGAGCAGTACTTC
CSAVDGDKISYEQYF
>TRBJ1-1|TRBV29-1|.|TRBD1
TGCAGCGTTGACAGGGGGGGAACCTTCACTGAAGCTTTCTTT
CSVDRGGTFTEAFF
>TRBJ2-1|TRBV12-3/TRBV12-4|few|TRBD2
TGTGCCAGCAGTTTACCTCCAACTAGCGTTGAGCAGTTCTTC
CASSLPPTSVEQFF
>TRBJ2-5|TRBV4-1|.|TRBD2
TGCGCCAGCAGCATAAGCGGGGGGGAAGAGACCCAGTACTTC
CASSISGGEETQYF
>TRBJ1-2|TRBV12-3/TRBV12-4|few|TRBD1
TGTGCCAGCAGCTGGACAGGGCGCAACTATGGCTACACCTTC
CASSWTGRNYGYTF
>TRBJ2-7|TRBV5-1|once|TRBD1
TGCGCCAGCGGCCGGACAGGGGCCCGCTCCTACAATGAGCAGTACTTC
CASGRTGARSYNEQYF
>TRBJ1-5|TRBV20-1|.|.
TGCAGTGCTAGACCAGGTGTCCAAGGCAATCAGCCCCAGCATTTT
CSARPGVQGNQPQHF
>TRBJ1-2|TRBV12-3/TRBV12-4|.|TRBD1
TGTGCCAGCAGTTTAGGGACAGGGCTAGGCAATGGCTACACCTTC
CASSLGTGLGNGYTF